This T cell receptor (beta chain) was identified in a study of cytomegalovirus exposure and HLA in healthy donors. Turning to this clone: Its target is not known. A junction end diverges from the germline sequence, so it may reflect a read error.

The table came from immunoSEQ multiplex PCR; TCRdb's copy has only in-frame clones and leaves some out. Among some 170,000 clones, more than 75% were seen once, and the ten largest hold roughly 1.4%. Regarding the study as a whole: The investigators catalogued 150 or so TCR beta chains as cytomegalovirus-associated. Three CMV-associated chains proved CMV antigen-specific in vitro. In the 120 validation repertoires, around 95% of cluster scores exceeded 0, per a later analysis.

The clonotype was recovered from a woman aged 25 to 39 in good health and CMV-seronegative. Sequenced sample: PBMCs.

CDR3 loop: CSARGSEGQPF. The CDR3 DNA is TGCAGTGCTAGAGGATCAGAGGGCCAGCCCTTC. The chain recombines TRBV20-1 with TRBJ1-2; D is unclear. The CDR3 runs to 11 residues. Germline CDR1 is DFQATT and CDR2 is SNEGSKA (reference sequence).